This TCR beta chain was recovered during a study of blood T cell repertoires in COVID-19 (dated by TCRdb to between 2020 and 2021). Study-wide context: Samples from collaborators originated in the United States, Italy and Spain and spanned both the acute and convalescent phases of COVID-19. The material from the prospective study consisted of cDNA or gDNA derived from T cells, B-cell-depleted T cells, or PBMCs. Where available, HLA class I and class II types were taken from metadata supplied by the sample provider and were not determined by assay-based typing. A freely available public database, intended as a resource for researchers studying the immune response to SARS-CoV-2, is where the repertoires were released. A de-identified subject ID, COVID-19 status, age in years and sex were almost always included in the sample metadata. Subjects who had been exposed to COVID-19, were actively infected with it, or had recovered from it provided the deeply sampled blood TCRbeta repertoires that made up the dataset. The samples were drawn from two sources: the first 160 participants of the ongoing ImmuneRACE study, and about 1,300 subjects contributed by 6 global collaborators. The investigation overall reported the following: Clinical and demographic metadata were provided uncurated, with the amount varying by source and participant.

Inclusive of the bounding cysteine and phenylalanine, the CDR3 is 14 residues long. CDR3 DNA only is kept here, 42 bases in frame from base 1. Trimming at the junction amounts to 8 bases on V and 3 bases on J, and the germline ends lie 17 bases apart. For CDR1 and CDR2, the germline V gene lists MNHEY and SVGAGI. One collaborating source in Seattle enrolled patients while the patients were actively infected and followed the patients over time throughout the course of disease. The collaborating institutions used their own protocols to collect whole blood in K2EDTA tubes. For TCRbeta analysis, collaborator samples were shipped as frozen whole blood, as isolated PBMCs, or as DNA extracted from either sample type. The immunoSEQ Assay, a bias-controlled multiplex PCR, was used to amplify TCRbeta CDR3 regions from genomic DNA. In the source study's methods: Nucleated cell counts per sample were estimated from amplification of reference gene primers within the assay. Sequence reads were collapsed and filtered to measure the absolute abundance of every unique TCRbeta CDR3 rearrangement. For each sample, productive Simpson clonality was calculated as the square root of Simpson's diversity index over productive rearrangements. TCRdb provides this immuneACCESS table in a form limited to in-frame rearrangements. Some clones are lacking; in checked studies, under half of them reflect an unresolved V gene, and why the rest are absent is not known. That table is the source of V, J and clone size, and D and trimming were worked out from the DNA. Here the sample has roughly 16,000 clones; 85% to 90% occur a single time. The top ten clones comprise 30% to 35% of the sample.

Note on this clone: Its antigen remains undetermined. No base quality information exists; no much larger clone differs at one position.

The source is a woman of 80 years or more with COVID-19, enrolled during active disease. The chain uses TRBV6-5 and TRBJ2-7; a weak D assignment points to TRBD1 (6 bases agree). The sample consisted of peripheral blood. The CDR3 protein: CASFLSGQSYEQYF. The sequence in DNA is TGTGCCAGCTTTCTTTCCGGACAGAGCTACGAGCAGTACTTC.